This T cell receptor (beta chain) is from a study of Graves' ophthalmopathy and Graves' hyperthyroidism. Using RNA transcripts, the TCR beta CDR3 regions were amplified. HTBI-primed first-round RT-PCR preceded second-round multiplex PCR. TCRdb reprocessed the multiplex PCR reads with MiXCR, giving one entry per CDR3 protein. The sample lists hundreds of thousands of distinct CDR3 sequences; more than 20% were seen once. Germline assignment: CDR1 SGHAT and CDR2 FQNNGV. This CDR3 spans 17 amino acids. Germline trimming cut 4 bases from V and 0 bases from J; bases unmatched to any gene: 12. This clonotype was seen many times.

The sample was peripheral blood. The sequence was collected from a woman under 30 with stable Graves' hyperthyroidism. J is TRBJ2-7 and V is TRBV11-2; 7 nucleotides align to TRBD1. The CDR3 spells CASSSIGGQEHSYEQYF. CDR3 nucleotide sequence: TGTGCCAGCAGCTCAATAGGCGGACAGGAGCACTCCTACGAGCAGTACTTC.